The TCR beta chain described here comes from a study of blood T cell repertoires in COVID-19. Participant ages covered about 18 to 95 years across 20 to 30 US areas. The junction had 12 bases not matched to a gene; V was cut back by 7 bases and J by 1 base. The CDR3 covers 16 residues. CDR1 is SNHLY, CDR2 FYNNEI, per germline. Only in-frame clones appear in the TCRdb table, and some are missing; sequencing was by immunoSEQ multiplex PCR. The table shows a few hundred thousand clones, with approximately 90% occurring only once. The chain has TRBV2 and TRBJ1-1; 7 bases align to TRBD1. The origin of this receptor is a woman aged 55-69 years in a cohort exposed to, infected with or recovered from COVID-19 (not recorded which). Specimen: PBMCs or T cells enriched from blood (not recorded which). The CDR3 region is CASTRQGLLKNTEAFF. The DNA for the CDR3 is TGTGCCAGCACGCGACAGGGACTGCTTAAGAACACTGAAGCTTTCTTT.